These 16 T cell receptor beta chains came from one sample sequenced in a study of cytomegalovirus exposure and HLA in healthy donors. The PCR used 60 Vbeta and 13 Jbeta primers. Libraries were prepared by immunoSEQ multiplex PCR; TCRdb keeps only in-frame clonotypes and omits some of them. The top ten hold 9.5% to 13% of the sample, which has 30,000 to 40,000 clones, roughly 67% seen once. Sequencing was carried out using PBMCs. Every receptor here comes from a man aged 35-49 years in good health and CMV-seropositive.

The CDR3 bases are TGTGCCAGCGGACCTACAGGGGCGCGTGACTACGAGCAGTACTTC. Translated: CASGPTGARDYEQYF. This chain joins TRBV5-8 and TRBJ2-7; 7 bases agree with TRBD1. The V and J ends lost 7 bases and 3 bases, in that order; junction bases with no gene match: 13. The CDR3 is made up of 15 amino acids. Germline CDR1 is SGHTS and CDR2 is YDEGEE.

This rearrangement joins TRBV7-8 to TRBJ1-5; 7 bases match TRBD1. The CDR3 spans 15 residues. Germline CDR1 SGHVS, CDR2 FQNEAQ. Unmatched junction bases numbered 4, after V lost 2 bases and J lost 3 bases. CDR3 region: CASSLMGTDNQPQHF. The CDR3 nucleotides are TGTGCCAGCAGCTTAATGGGGACAGACAATCAGCCCCAGCATTTT.

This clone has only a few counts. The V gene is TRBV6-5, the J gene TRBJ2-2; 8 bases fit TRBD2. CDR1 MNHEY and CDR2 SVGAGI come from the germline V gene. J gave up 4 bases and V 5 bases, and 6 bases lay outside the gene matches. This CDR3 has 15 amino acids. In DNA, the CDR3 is TGTGCCAGCAGTACCGATAGCGGGGTCACCGGGGAGCTGTTTTTT. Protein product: CASSTDSGVTGELFF.

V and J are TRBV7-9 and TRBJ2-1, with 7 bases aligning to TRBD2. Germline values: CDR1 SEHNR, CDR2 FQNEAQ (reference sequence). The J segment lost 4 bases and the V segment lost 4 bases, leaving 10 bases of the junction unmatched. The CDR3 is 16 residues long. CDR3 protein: CASSSKIAGIYNEQFF. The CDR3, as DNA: TGTGCCAGCAGCTCCAAAATAGCGGGTATTTACAATGAGCAGTTCTTC.

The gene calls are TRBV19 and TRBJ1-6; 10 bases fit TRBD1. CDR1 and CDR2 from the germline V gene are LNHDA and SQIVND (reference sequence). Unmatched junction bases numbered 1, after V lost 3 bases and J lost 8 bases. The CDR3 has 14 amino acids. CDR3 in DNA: TGTGCCAGTAGTATCGGGACAGGGGATTCACCCCTCCACTTT. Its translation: CASSIGTGDSPLHF. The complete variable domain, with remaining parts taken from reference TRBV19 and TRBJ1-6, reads DGGITQSPKYLFRKEGQNVTLSCEQNLNHDAMYWYRQDPGQGLRLIYYSQIVNDFQKGDIAEGYSVSREKKESFPLTVTSAQKNPTAFYLCASSIGTGDSPLHFGNGTRLTVT.

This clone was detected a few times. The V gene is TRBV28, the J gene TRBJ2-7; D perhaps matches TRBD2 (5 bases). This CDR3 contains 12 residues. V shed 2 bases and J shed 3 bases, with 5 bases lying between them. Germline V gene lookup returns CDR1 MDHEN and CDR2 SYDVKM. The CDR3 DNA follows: TGTGCCAGCAGTTTAGGACTCTACGAGCAGTACTTC. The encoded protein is CASSLGLYEQYF.

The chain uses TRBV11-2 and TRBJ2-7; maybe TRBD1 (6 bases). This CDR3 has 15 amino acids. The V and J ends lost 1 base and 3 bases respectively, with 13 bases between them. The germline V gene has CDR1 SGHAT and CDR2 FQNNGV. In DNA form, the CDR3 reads TGTGCCAGCAGCTTAGGGGGGCACCCCGGCTACGAGCAGTACTTC. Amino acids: CASSLGGHPGYEQYF.

In nucleotides, the CDR3 is TGTGCCACCAGCAGAGCGGGAGGGGGGCACTCCTACGAGCAGTACTTC. Amino acids: CATSRAGGGHSYEQYF. The V gene is TRBV15, the J gene TRBJ2-7, with 8 bases fitting TRBD2. The CDR3 loop spans 16 amino acids. The V segment lost 1 base and the J segment 0 bases; nucleotides outside the gene matches: 5. Germline CDR1 is LNHNV and CDR2 is YYDKDF (reference sequence).

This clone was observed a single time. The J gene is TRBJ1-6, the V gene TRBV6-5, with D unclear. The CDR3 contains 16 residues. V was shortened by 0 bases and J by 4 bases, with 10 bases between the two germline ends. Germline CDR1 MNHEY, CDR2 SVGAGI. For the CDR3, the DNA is TGTGCCAGCAGTTACTCGAATACGGGTTATAATTCACCCCTCCACTTT. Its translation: CASSYSNTGYNSPLHF.

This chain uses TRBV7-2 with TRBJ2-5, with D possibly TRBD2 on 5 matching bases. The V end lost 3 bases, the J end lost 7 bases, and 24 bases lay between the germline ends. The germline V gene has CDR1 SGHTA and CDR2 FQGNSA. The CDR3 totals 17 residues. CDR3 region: CASSLGDEARLTRTQYF. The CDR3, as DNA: TGTGCCAGCAGCTTGGGAGATGAGGCTAGGCTCACGAGGACCCAGTACTTC.

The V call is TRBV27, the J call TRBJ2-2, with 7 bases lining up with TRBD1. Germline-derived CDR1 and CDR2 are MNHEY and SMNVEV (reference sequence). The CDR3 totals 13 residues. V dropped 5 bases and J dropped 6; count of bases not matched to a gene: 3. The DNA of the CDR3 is TGTGCCAGCAGTCCACAGGGGCCCGGGGAGCTGTTTTTT. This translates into CASSPQGPGELFF.

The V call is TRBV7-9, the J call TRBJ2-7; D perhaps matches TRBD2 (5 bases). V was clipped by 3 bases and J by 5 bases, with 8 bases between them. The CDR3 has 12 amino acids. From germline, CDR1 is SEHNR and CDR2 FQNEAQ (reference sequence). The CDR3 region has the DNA TGTGCCAGCAGCTTCGAGAGGGACGAGCAGTACTTC. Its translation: CASSFERDEQYF.

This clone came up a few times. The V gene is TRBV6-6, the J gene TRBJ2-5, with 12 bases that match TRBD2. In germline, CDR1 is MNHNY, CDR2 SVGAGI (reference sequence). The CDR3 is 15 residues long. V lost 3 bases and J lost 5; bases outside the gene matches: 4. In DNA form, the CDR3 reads TGTGCCAGCAGTTATTCGACTAGCGGGGGTGAGACCCAGTACTTC. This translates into CASSYSTSGGETQYF.

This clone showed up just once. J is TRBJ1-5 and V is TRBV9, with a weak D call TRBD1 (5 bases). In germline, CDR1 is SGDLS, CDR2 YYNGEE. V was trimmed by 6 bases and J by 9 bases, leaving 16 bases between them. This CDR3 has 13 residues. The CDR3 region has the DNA TGTGCCAGCAATTCGGGGGTGGGTGGGCCCCAGCATTTT. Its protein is CASNSGVGGPQHF.

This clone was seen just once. The CDR3 DNA sequence: TGTGCCAGTAGCCTGGGGACAGGCCATAATGAAAAACTGTTTTTT. Amino acids: CASSLGTGHNEKLFF. The V and J genes are TRBV19 and TRBJ1-4; 8 nucleotides line up with TRBD1. With 6 bases clipped from V and 4 bases from J, the junction kept 7 bases outside the gene matches. CDR1 and CDR2 from the germline V gene are LNHDA and SQIVND (reference sequence). The CDR3 runs 15 residues.

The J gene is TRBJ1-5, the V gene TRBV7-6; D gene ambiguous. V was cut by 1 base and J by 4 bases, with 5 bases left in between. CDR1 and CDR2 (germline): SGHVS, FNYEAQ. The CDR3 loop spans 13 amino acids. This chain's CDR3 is CASSLGVNQPQHF. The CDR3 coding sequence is TGTGCCAGCAGCTTAGGAGTAAATCAGCCCCAGCATTTT.